This is a list of T cell receptor beta chains from one sample in a study of CD8 T cells in Susac syndrome. Each CDR3 protein is one row after TCRdb ran MiXCR on the immunoSEQ multiplex PCR reads. The top ten clones hold about 0.21% of a sample with about 150,000 distinct CDR3 sequences, approximately 94% of them seen once. The material sequenced was CD8+ T cells from PBMCs. These receptors all stem from a human donor with multiple sclerosis. Each CDR3 is given with its conserved first and last residue. A D gene is named only where the DNA matches it firmly. Where a row states a size, it is once, few, many or the class of an expanded clone; other rows omit it.

V gene,D gene,J gene,clone size,CDR3 length,CDR3 DNA,CDR3 protein
TRBV14,NA,TRBJ2-1,NA,14,TGTGCCAGCAGCCACACCTCGTCAGGGTATGAGCAGTTCTTC,CASSHTSSGYEQFF
TRBV7-9,NA,TRBJ2-4,NA,14,TGTGCCAGCAGCTCGCAGTTAGACAAAAACATTCAGTACTTC,CASSSQLDKNIQYF
TRBV20-1,NA,TRBJ1-2,NA,14,TGCAGTGCTAGAAGGGTAGGAACCGCCTATGGCTACACCTTC,CSARRVGTAYGYTF
TRBV30,NA,TRBJ2-7,NA,12,TGTGCCTGGAGTGAGGACACCTACGAGCAGTACTTC,CAWSEDTYEQYF
TRBV4-3,NA,TRBJ2-7,NA,15,TGCGCCAGCAGCCAAGATCGGCACAGGTCCTACGAGCAGTACTTC,CASSQDRHRSYEQYF
TRBV2,TRBD2,TRBJ2-1,NA,14,TGTGCCAGCAGTGGGGACTATACGGGGAGGGAGCAGTTCTTC,CASSGDYTGREQFF
TRBV13,NA,TRBJ2-3,NA,14,TGTGCCAGCAGCTCGGTGGACAGAGTAGATACGCAGTATTTT,CASSSVDRVDTQYF
TRBV7-3,NA,TRBJ2-3,NA,19,TGTGCCAGCAGCTCGGGACACCTCGATCATCGATTAGCCACAGATACGCAGTATTTT,CASSSGHLDHRLATDTQYF
TRBV2,NA,TRBJ2-3,NA,18,TGTGCCAGCAGTGAAGCCTTCACAGACGGGGCCCGGGGAGATACGCAGTATTTT,CASSEAFTDGARGDTQYF
TRBV9,NA,TRBJ1-1,NA,15,TGTGCCAGCAGCGTAGGGAGTTTGGGGAACACTGAAGCTTTCTTT,CASSVGSLGNTEAFF
TRBV4-2,TRBD2,TRBJ2-7,NA,14,TGTGCCAGCAGCCAACTAGCGGGGGGCTACGAGCAGTACTTC,CASSQLAGGYEQYF
TRBV5-1,TRBD1,TRBJ1-6,NA,11,TGCGCCAGCAGCGCGGGACAGGGGAAGACCTTT,CASSAGQGKTF
TRBV30,TRBD2,TRBJ2-3,NA,18,TGTGCCTGGAGTGCCCTCGTCCCCGGGGGGGGCAGAACAGATACGCAGTATTTT,CAWSALVPGGGRTDTQYF
TRBV30,NA,TRBJ1-2,NA,22,TGTGCCTGGAGTGTCCCCGCGGGTCAATGGTCAGACATCCTGCCCCCGAACTATGGCTACACCTTC,CAWSVPAGQWSDILPPNYGYTF
TRBV6-1,TRBD2,TRBJ2-1,NA,15,TGTGCCAGCCACTTACTAGCGGGGACCTACAATGAGCAGTTCTTC,CASHLLAGTYNEQFF
TRBV11-2,NA,TRBJ2-6,NA,10,TGTGCCAGCAGCTCCGCCGTCCTGACTTTC,CASSSAVLTF
TRBV7-8,NA,TRBJ2-1,NA,12,TGTGCCAGCAGCTCGTCACAGCTTGAGCAGTTCTTC,CASSSSQLEQFF
TRBV2,NA,TRBJ2-3,NA,14,TGTGCCAGCAGCGAAGGACTCAGCACAGATACGCAGTATTTT,CASSEGLSTDTQYF
TRBV23-1,NA,TRBJ2-7,NA,12,TGCGCCAGCAGAGGGCGGGGTAACGAGCAGTACTTC,CASRGRGNEQYF
TRBV13,NA,TRBJ2-7,NA,15,TGTGCCAGCAGCAATCCGGGACGGAACTCCTACGAGCAGTACTTC,CASSNPGRNSYEQYF
TRBV24-1,NA,TRBJ2-1,NA,13,TGTGCCACCATGGGTCCTTGGGGCAATGAGCAGTTCTTC,CATMGPWGNEQFF
TRBV4-1,NA,TRBJ1-1,once,11,TGCGCCAGCAGCCAGGCTGAGCGGGCTTTCTTT,CASSQAERAFF